These T cell receptor beta chains were read from a single sample in a study of circulating tumor DNA in untreated peripheral T-cell lymphoma. Assay: immunoSEQ multiplex PCR; the TCRdb copy retains only in-frame clones and omits some. Of around 10,000 clones in the sample, about three quarters were seen once. Sequenced sample: tumor tissue. The receptor set was obtained from a human donor with peripheral T-cell lymphoma. The CDR3 runs from the conserved cysteine through the conserved F or W. D genes are given only for firm matches. Size tells how often a clone was seen (once, few, many) or the class of an expanded clone, and some rows leave it out.

D gene: TRBD2
clone size: once
V gene: TRBV6-8
CDR3 length: 13
J gene: TRBJ2-3
CDR3 protein: CASEGLGRDTQYF
CDR3 DNA: TGTGCCAGCGAGGGACTAGGTCGAGATACGCAGTATTTT

D gene: TRBD1
clone size: once
V gene: TRBV6-9
CDR3 length: 16
J gene: TRBJ2-2
CDR3 protein: CASSFGAGGDTGELFF
CDR3 DNA: TGTGCCAGCAGTTTCGGGGCAGGGGGCGACACCGGGGAGCTGTTTTTT

D gene: NA
clone size: NA
V gene: TRBV12-5
CDR3 length: 13
J gene: TRBJ1-3
CDR3 protein: CASGVSSRNTIYF
CDR3 DNA: TGTGCTAGTGGAGTCAGTTCTCGAAACACCATATATTTT

D gene: NA
clone size: once
V gene: TRBV19
CDR3 length: 14
J gene: TRBJ1-5
CDR3 protein: CASSIWVGNQPQHF
CDR3 DNA: TGTGCCAGTAGTATTTGGGTGGGCAATCAGCCCCAGCATTTT

D gene: NA
clone size: NA
V gene: TRBV18
CDR3 length: 13
J gene: TRBJ1-3
CDR3 protein: CASSPSSGNTIYF
CDR3 DNA: TGTGCCAGCTCACCGTCCTCTGGAAACACCATATATTTT

D gene: NA
clone size: NA
V gene: TRBV18
CDR3 length: 13
J gene: TRBJ1-1
CDR3 protein: CANSRDLNTEAFF
CDR3 DNA: TGTGCCAACTCACGAGATCTGAACACTGAAGCTTTCTTT

D gene: NA
clone size: NA
V gene: TRBV6-8
CDR3 length: 13
J gene: TRBJ2-1
CDR3 protein: CASKKQWRDEQFF
CDR3 DNA: TGTGCCAGCAAAAAACAGTGGAGGGATGAGCAGTTCTTC

D gene: NA
clone size: NA
V gene: TRBV18
CDR3 length: 14
J gene: TRBJ2-7
CDR3 protein: CASSPRAGVGEQYF
CDR3 DNA: TGTGCCAGCTCACCACGGGCAGGGGTTGGCGAGCAGTACTTC

D gene: NA
clone size: NA
V gene: TRBV11-1
CDR3 length: 16
J gene: TRBJ1-4
CDR3 protein: CASSLARGHRNEKLFF
CDR3 DNA: TGTGCCAGCAGCTTGGCCCGGGGGCATCGGAATGAAAAACTGTTTTTT

D gene: TRBD1
clone size: few
V gene: TRBV5-1
CDR3 length: 15
J gene: TRBJ2-3
CDR3 protein: CASSPRQGKGDTQYF
CDR3 DNA: TGCGCCAGCAGCCCTCGACAGGGGAAGGGAGATACGCAGTATTTT

D gene: NA
clone size: NA
V gene: TRBV18
CDR3 length: 14
J gene: TRBJ1-1
CDR3 protein: CASSPEMGRGAYLF
CDR3 DNA: TGTGCCAGCTCACCCGAGATGGGCAGGGGCGCGTATCTCTTT

D gene: NA
clone size: few
V gene: TRBV11-3
CDR3 length: 15
J gene: TRBJ1-1
CDR3 protein: CASSLDVMENTEAFF
CDR3 DNA: TGTGCCAGCAGCTTAGACGTAATGGAGAACACTGAAGCTTTCTTT

D gene: NA
clone size: NA
V gene: TRBV1
CDR3 length: 16
J gene: TRBJ2-7
CDR3 protein: CASSQDPGQGRDEQYF
CDR3 DNA: TGCGCCAGCAGCCAAGACCCGGGACAGGGAAGGGACGAGCAGTACTTC

D gene: TRBD2
clone size: once
V gene: TRBV6-8
CDR3 length: 13
J gene: TRBJ2-1
CDR3 protein: CAISTTSIGEQFF
CDR3 DNA: TGTGCCATCAGTACGACTAGCATAGGTGAGCAGTTCTTC

D gene: NA
clone size: NA
V gene: TRBV10-1
CDR3 length: 14
J gene: TRBJ1-2
CDR3 protein: CASSELTSSGGYTF
CDR3 DNA: TGCGCCAGCAGTGAGTTAACTAGCTCAGGTGGCTACACCTTC

D gene: NA
clone size: NA
V gene: TRBV29-1
CDR3 length: 13
J gene: TRBJ1-1
CDR3 protein: CSYNWDMNTEAFF
CDR3 DNA: TGCAGTTATAATTGGGATATGAACACTGAAGCTTTCTTT

D gene: NA
clone size: NA
V gene: TRBV5-1
CDR3 length: 17
J gene: TRBJ2-3
CDR3 protein: CASSLIGELGVADTQYF
CDR3 DNA: TGCGCCAGCAGCTTGATTGGGGAACTAGGCGTCGCAGATACGCAGTATTTT

D gene: TRBD1
clone size: NA
V gene: TRBV12-5
CDR3 length: 16
J gene: TRBJ2-1
CDR3 protein: CASGPGRGQGGNEQFF
CDR3 DNA: TGTGCTAGTGGCCCAGGACGGGGACAGGGTGGGAATGAGCAGTTCTTC

D gene: NA
clone size: NA
V gene: TRBV7-4
CDR3 length: 18
J gene: TRBJ1-1
CDR3 protein: CASSTSGIRSYRDTEAFF
CDR3 DNA: TGTGCCAGCAGCACCTCAGGGATCCGGTCGTATAGGGACACTGAAGCTTTCTTT

D gene: NA
clone size: NA
V gene: TRBV19
CDR3 length: 14
J gene: TRBJ1-1
CDR3 protein: CASSMGTGNTEAFF
CDR3 DNA: TGTGCCAGTAGTATGGGTACGGGGAACACTGAAGCTTTCTTT

D gene: NA
clone size: NA
V gene: TRBV15
CDR3 length: 15
J gene: TRBJ2-5
CDR3 protein: CATSRGRVLGETQYF
CDR3 DNA: TGTGCCACCAGCAGAGGCCGGGTCCTGGGGGAGACCCAGTACTTC

D gene: TRBD1
clone size: medium-sized
V gene: TRBV11-3
CDR3 length: 15
J gene: TRBJ2-7
CDR3 protein: CASRKENTGAYEQYF
CDR3 DNA: TGTGCCAGCAGAAAGGAGAACACAGGGGCCTACGAGCAGTACTTC

D gene: NA
clone size: NA
V gene: TRBV19
CDR3 length: 14
J gene: TRBJ1-1
CDR3 protein: CASSIYGRNTEAFF
CDR3 DNA: TGTGCCAGTAGTATATACGGACGGAACACTGAAGCTTTCTTT

D gene: NA
clone size: NA
V gene: TRBV22-1
CDR3 length: 16
J gene: TRBJ2-3
CDR3 protein: CASSLSPSAYTDTQYF
CDR3 DNA: TGTGCCAGCAGTTTATCGCCTAGCGCATACACAGATACGCAGTATTTT

D gene: NA
clone size: NA
V gene: TRBV28
CDR3 length: 17
J gene: TRBJ1-6
CDR3 protein: CASSLRQGRAYNSPLHF
CDR3 DNA: TGTGCCAGCAGTTTAAGGCAGGGGAGGGCTTATAATTCACCCCTCCACTTT

D gene: NA
clone size: NA
V gene: TRBV28
CDR3 length: 12
J gene: TRBJ2-6
CDR3 protein: CASKSGANVLTF
CDR3 DNA: TGTGCCTCCAAATCTGGGGCCAACGTCCTGACTTTC

D gene: NA
clone size: NA
V gene: TRBV7-7
CDR3 length: 14
J gene: TRBJ1-5
CDR3 protein: CASSSPGGNQPQHF
CDR3 DNA: TGTGCCAGCAGCTCTCCGGGGGGCAATCAGCCCCAGCATTTT

D gene: NA
clone size: NA
V gene: TRBV19
CDR3 length: 16
J gene: TRBJ1-5
CDR3 protein: CASSIPGGSSNQPQHF
CDR3 DNA: TGTGCCAGTAGTATCCCAGGCGGGAGTAGCAATCAGCCCCAGCATTTT

D gene: NA
clone size: once
V gene: TRBV18
CDR3 length: 13
J gene: TRBJ2-5
CDR3 protein: CASSPRRGFTQYF
CDR3 DNA: TGTGCCAGCTCACCCAGGAGAGGTTTTACCCAGTACTTC

D gene: NA
clone size: NA
V gene: TRBV12-5
CDR3 length: 14
J gene: TRBJ2-1
CDR3 protein: CASALGQAYNEQFF
CDR3 DNA: TGTGCTAGTGCCCTGGGACAAGCCTACAATGAGCAGTTCTTC

D gene: NA
clone size: NA
V gene: TRBV5-1
CDR3 length: 16
J gene: TRBJ1-3
CDR3 protein: CASSHRPYSSGNTIYF
CDR3 DNA: TGCGCCAGCAGCCACCGACCTTATAGCTCTGGAAACACCATATATTTT

D gene: NA
clone size: NA
V gene: TRBV28
CDR3 length: 15
J gene: TRBJ2-1
CDR3 protein: CASSHPLVLGNEQFF
CDR3 DNA: TGTGCCAGCAGTCACCCGCTGGTACTCGGCAATGAGCAGTTCTTC

D gene: NA
clone size: NA
V gene: TRBV12-5
CDR3 length: 16
J gene: TRBJ2-1
CDR3 protein: CASGLLTGPRGNEQFF
CDR3 DNA: TGTGCTAGTGGTTTGTTGACGGGCCCCCGGGGTAATGAGCAGTTCTTC

D gene: NA
clone size: NA
V gene: TRBV10-3
CDR3 length: 13
J gene: TRBJ1-1
CDR3 protein: CAITGHPDTEAFF
CDR3 DNA: TGTGCCATCACGGGACATCCTGACACTGAAGCTTTCTTT

D gene: NA
clone size: NA
V gene: TRBV2
CDR3 length: 14
J gene: TRBJ1-5
CDR3 protein: CASKIGRADQPQHF
CDR3 DNA: TGTGCCAGCAAGATAGGCAGGGCCGATCAGCCCCAGCATTTT

D gene: NA
clone size: NA
V gene: TRBV6-8
CDR3 length: 13
J gene: TRBJ1-1
CDR3 protein: CASSYEGTTEAFF
CDR3 DNA: TGTGCCAGCAGTTACGAGGGGACAACTGAAGCTTTCTTT

D gene: NA
clone size: NA
V gene: TRBV29-1
CDR3 length: 13
J gene: TRBJ2-1
CDR3 protein: CSVDQGWYNEQFF
CDR3 DNA: TGCAGCGTTGATCAGGGATGGTACAATGAGCAGTTCTTC

D gene: NA
clone size: NA
V gene: TRBV12-5
CDR3 length: 16
J gene: TRBJ2-1
CDR3 protein: CASGFDPAILYNEQFF
CDR3 DNA: TGTGCTAGTGGTTTTGATCCAGCGATCCTCTACAATGAGCAGTTCTTC

D gene: TRBD2
clone size: NA
V gene: TRBV23-1
CDR3 length: 16
J gene: TRBJ2-3
CDR3 protein: CASSQDRGGRVDTQYF
CDR3 DNA: TGCGCCAGCAGCCAAGATCGGGGGGGGCGTGTAGATACGCAGTATTTT

D gene: TRBD1
clone size: NA
V gene: TRBV6-8
CDR3 length: 15
J gene: TRBJ1-2
CDR3 protein: CASSYNLGQGGGYTF
CDR3 DNA: TGTGCCAGCAGTTACAACCTGGGACAGGGAGGCGGCTACACCTTC

D gene: NA
clone size: NA
V gene: TRBV10-2
CDR3 length: 12
J gene: TRBJ1-4
CDR3 protein: CATGSANEKLFF
CDR3 DNA: TGCGCCACGGGGTCAGCTAATGAAAAACTGTTTTTT

D gene: NA
clone size: NA
V gene: TRBV5-1
CDR3 length: 14
J gene: TRBJ1-1
CDR3 protein: CASSLVRSNTEAFF
CDR3 DNA: TGCGCCAGCAGCTTAGTCAGGTCGAACACTGAAGCTTTCTTT

D gene: NA
clone size: NA
V gene: TRBV19
CDR3 length: 15
J gene: TRBJ1-5
CDR3 protein: CASSLTVNSNQPQHF
CDR3 DNA: TGTGCCAGTAGTCTAACAGTCAATAGCAATCAGCCCCAGCATTTT

D gene: NA
clone size: NA
V gene: TRBV28
CDR3 length: 13
J gene: TRBJ1-2
CDR3 protein: CASNPRGGLGYTF
CDR3 DNA: TGTGCCAGCAACCCACGGGGGGGGCTCGGCTACACCTTC

D gene: NA
clone size: NA
V gene: TRBV28
CDR3 length: 12
J gene: TRBJ2-7
CDR3 protein: CASSLPYYEQYF
CDR3 DNA: TGTGCCAGCAGTTTGCCTTACTACGAGCAGTACTTC

D gene: TRBD1
clone size: NA
V gene: TRBV5-1
CDR3 length: 15
J gene: TRBJ1-1
CDR3 protein: CASSPPGQGFTEAFF
CDR3 DNA: TGCGCCAGCAGCCCCCCCGGACAGGGATTCACTGAAGCTTTCTTT

D gene: NA
clone size: once
V gene: TRBV28
CDR3 length: 15
J gene: TRBJ1-6
CDR3 protein: CASKYRTPDNSPLHF
CDR3 DNA: TGTGCCAGCAAATATAGGACACCAGATAATTCACCCCTCCACTTT

D gene: NA
clone size: NA
V gene: TRBV4-1
CDR3 length: 14
J gene: TRBJ2-2
CDR3 protein: CASSQTTGLGELFF
CDR3 DNA: TGCGCCAGCAGCCAAACCACGGGGTTAGGGGAGCTGTTTTTT

D gene: NA
clone size: NA
V gene: TRBV6-8
CDR3 length: 15
J gene: TRBJ2-7
CDR3 protein: CASSYEGAGTYEQYF
CDR3 DNA: TGTGCCAGCAGTTACGAGGGGGCGGGGACCTACGAGCAGTACTTC

D gene: NA
clone size: NA
V gene: TRBV29-1
CDR3 length: 16
J gene: TRBJ2-7
CDR3 protein: CSVEVPAGGPTYEQYF
CDR3 DNA: TGCAGCGTTGAAGTTCCCGCAGGGGGGCCTACCTACGAGCAGTACTTC

D gene: TRBD1
clone size: once
V gene: TRBV10-2
CDR3 length: 15
J gene: TRBJ2-3
CDR3 protein: CASQPGQGDTDTQYF
CDR3 DNA: TGCGCCAGTCAGCCGGGACAGGGAGACACAGATACGCAGTATTTT

D gene: NA
clone size: once
V gene: TRBV5-1
CDR3 length: 14
J gene: TRBJ1-1
CDR3 protein: CASSLEYSNTEAFF
CDR3 DNA: TGCGCCAGCAGCTTGGAGTACTCGAACACTGAAGCTTTCTTT

D gene: NA
clone size: NA
V gene: TRBV28
CDR3 length: 13
J gene: TRBJ1-2
CDR3 protein: CASSPWTVYGYTF
CDR3 DNA: TGTGCCAGCAGTCCGTGGACGGTCTATGGCTACACCTTC

D gene: TRBD2
clone size: NA
V gene: TRBV6-8
CDR3 length: 16
J gene: TRBJ2-1
CDR3 protein: CASSFTSGGAYNEQFF
CDR3 DNA: TGTGCCAGCAGTTTTACTAGCGGGGGGGCTTACAATGAGCAGTTCTTC

D gene: NA
clone size: NA
V gene: TRBV28
CDR3 length: 14
J gene: TRBJ1-4
CDR3 protein: CASSWDTTNEKLFF
CDR3 DNA: TGTGCCAGCAGTTGGGACACAACTAATGAAAAACTGTTTTTT

D gene: NA
clone size: NA
V gene: TRBV11-3
CDR3 length: 14
J gene: TRBJ2-5
CDR3 protein: CASSLEGRRGTQYF
CDR3 DNA: TGTGCCAGCAGCTTGGAGGGCCGAAGGGGGACCCAGTACTTC

D gene: NA
clone size: NA
V gene: TRBV10-3
CDR3 length: 15
J gene: TRBJ2-1
CDR3 protein: CASSEDLSSYNEQFF
CDR3 DNA: TGTGCCAGCAGTGAGGACTTGAGCTCCTACAATGAGCAGTTCTTC

D gene: NA
clone size: NA
V gene: TRBV29-1
CDR3 length: 13
J gene: TRBJ2-5
CDR3 protein: CSAPDGPQETQYF
CDR3 DNA: TGCAGCGCCCCGGACGGACCCCAAGAGACCCAGTACTTC

D gene: NA
clone size: NA
V gene: TRBV5-1
CDR3 length: 15
J gene: TRBJ1-2
CDR3 protein: CASSRITGSLESYTF
CDR3 DNA: TGCGCCAGCAGCCGAATCACAGGTTCCCTTGAGAGCTACACCTTC

D gene: NA
clone size: NA
V gene: TRBV6-8
CDR3 length: 15
J gene: TRBJ2-1
CDR3 protein: CASKPQSGPYNEQFF
CDR3 DNA: TGTGCCAGCAAACCACAGTCGGGGCCCTACAATGAGCAGTTCTTC